One and the same sample provided the 7 T cell receptor beta chains below, sequenced in a study of early T cells in non-severe SARS-CoV-2 infection. TCRdb processed the 5' RACE reads anew with MiXCR; each CDR3 protein has one entry. The sample includes about 84,000 distinct CDR3 sequences, 9.5% to 13% of them seen just once. Sequenced sample: whole blood. These receptors came from an adult who was a healthcare worker with PCR-confirmed SARS-CoV-2 infection or an uninfected control (not recorded which).

This chain uses TRBV29-1 with TRBJ2-1; 7 bases are a match to TRBD2. The CDR3 extends over 14 amino acids. V lost 4 bases, J lost 5 bases, and 8 bases stayed unmatched. Looked up from germline, CDR1 is SQVTM and CDR2 is ANQGSEA. DNA of the CDR3: TGCAGCGTTGTAGGACTAGTCGCTGACAATGAGCAGTTCTTC. Residues: CSVVGLVADNEQFF.

In its sample, this clonotype was seen a few times. The rearrangement links TRBV7-9 to TRBJ2-1; D is perhaps TRBD1 (6 bases). V was trimmed by 3 bases and J by 0 bases, leaving 9 bases between them. This CDR3 comprises 15 residues. Germline values: CDR1 SEHNR, CDR2 FQNEAQ (reference sequence). The CDR3 region is CASSFRDTSYNEQFF. The CDR3 DNA follows: TGTGCCAGCAGCTTCCGGGACACCTCCTACAATGAGCAGTTCTTC.

This clonotype was picked up many times. V and J are TRBV24-1 and TRBJ2-1, with 9 positions matching TRBD2. V shed 7 bases, J shed 6 bases, and the junction held 6 bases outside the gene matches. The length of the CDR3 is 14 residues. Germline CDR1 reads KGHDR; CDR2 reads SFDVKD. CDR3 nucleotides: TGTGCCACCAGCCATAGCGGGAGATTCAATGAGCAGTTCTTC. Protein sequence: CATSHSGRFNEQFF.

This clonotype occurred many times. The chain is built from TRBV2 and TRBJ2-2, with D possibly matching TRBD1 (6 bases). CDR3 length equals 15 residues. CDR1 SNHLY and CDR2 FYNNEI come from the germline V gene. Trimming shortened V by 1 base and J by 7 bases, and 13 bases separated the two germline ends. CDR3 amino acids: CASSEDIAGDGELFF. The CDR3, as DNA: TGTGCCAGCAGTGAAGATATTGCAGGGGACGGGGAGCTGTTTTTT.

The CDR3 loop reads CSVESGGETQYF. CDR3 nucleotide sequence: TGCAGCGTTGAATCGGGGGGAGAGACCCAGTACTTC. The chain uses TRBV29-1 and TRBJ2-5; 7 nucleotides match TRBD2. Germline V gives CDR1 SQVTM, CDR2 ANQGSEA. This CDR3 comprises 12 residues. The ends lost 2 bases at V and 4 bases at J; junction bases unmatched: 1.

The chain uses TRBV7-4 and TRBJ2-7; 12 nucleotides line up with TRBD2. Germline loops: CDR1 SGHVT, CDR2 SQSDAQ. The CDR3 runs to 19 residues. Germline trimming cut 5 bases from V and 3 bases from J; bases unmatched to any gene: 17. CDR3 sequence (DNA): TGTGCCAGCAGCACATATAGGGAGCTAGCGGGAGGGCCTGGCTACGAGCAGTACTTC. Residues: CASSTYRELAGGPGYEQYF.

The chain couples TRBV18 to TRBJ1-5, with D perhaps TRBD1 (5 bases). This CDR3 region has 17 residues. The germline V gene has CDR1 KGHSH and CDR2 LQKENI. Trimming pared 3 bases from V and 2 bases from J, leaving 17 bases between. CDR3: CASSPQGGDRGNQPQHF. The DNA for the CDR3 is TGTGCCAGCTCACCCCAGGGTGGAGACAGAGGCAATCAGCCCCAGCATTTT.